The sequence of this TCR beta chain was determined in a study of T-cell reconstitution after alpha-beta-depleted transplantation in children. The CDR3 totals 20 residues. The germline CDR1 and CDR2 sequences are MGHRA and YSYEKL. Between the trimmed V and J ends, which lost 0 bases and 1 base, there was a span of 22 bases. Researchers prepared the TCRbeta library using unique molecular identifiers, the study reports. TCRdb processed the PCR reads anew with MiXCR; each CDR3 protein has one entry. Of approximately 490,000 distinct CDR3 sequences listed, around 12% were seen once; the top ten hold roughly 5.4%.

The source is a human donor who donated a stem cell graft to a child with combined immunodeficiency. Sequences were derived from PBMCs from the stem cell graft donor, sampled from the stem cell graft. The V and J genes are TRBV4-1 and TRBJ2-1; possibly TRBD2 for D (6 bases). CDR3 sequence reads: CASSQDPGLTLAGSYNEQFF. The DNA of the CDR3 is TGCGCCAGCAGCCAAGACCCGGGACTTACCCTCGCAGGATCCTACAATGAGCAGTTCTTC.